This entry lists 21 T cell receptor beta chains sequenced from one sample in a study of blood T cell repertoires in COVID-19. Clones were read by immunoSEQ multiplex PCR, and TCRdb kept only the in-frame ones, dropping some. Of about 40,000 clones detected, 89% appear once; the ten largest clones hold 15% to 19%. The material sequenced was peripheral blood. Receptors originate from a man between 70 and 80 years old with active COVID-19.

This clone has only a few counts. The chain is built from TRBV19 and TRBJ1-5, with a tentative D call TRBD1 (5 bases). The germline V gene encodes CDR1 LNHDA and CDR2 SQIVND (reference sequence). V was shortened by 3 bases and J by 4 bases, with 7 bases between the two germline ends. The CDR3 is 13 amino acids. The DNA for the CDR3 is TGTGCCAGTAGTATGCGGGGGAATCAGCCCCAGCATTTT. Residues: CASSMRGNQPQHF.

The chain combines TRBV11-2 with TRBJ2-6; a weak D match, TRBD1 (6 bases). CDR3 size: 17 residues. The V gene's germline CDR1 is SGHAT and CDR2 FQNNGV. Trimming shortened V by 2 bases and J by 3 bases, and 14 bases separated the two germline ends. CDR3 in DNA: TGTGCCAGCAGCTTATATCAGGGGTCAGGTGGGGCCAACGTCCTGACTTTC. Protein sequence: CASSLYQGSGGANVLTF.

J is TRBJ1-2 and V is TRBV28; D perhaps matches TRBD1 (6 bases). The germline CDR1 and CDR2 sequences are MDHEN and SYDVKM. V was clipped by 8 bases and J by 3 bases, with 16 bases between them. CDR3 length equals 14 residues. In DNA form, the CDR3 reads TGTGCCAGCGGCCGGGGGGACACCTACTATGGCTACACCTTC. This encodes CASGRGDTYYGYTF.

This chain uses TRBV18 with TRBJ1-5; 8 bases are a match to TRBD1. Germline CDR1 and CDR2: KGHSH and LQKENI. V lost 1 base to trimming and J lost 4 bases; unmatched junction nucleotides: 3. This CDR3 contains 15 residues. In DNA, the CDR3 is TGTGCCAGCTCACCACGGAACAGGGGGAATCAGCCCCAGCATTTT. It translates to CASSPRNRGNQPQHF.

The V and J genes are TRBV6-2 or TRBV6-3 and TRBJ1-2, with a possible D match to TRBD1 (5 bases). This CDR3 contains 13 residues. The germline CDR1 and CDR2 sequences are MNHEY and SVGEGT. V was pared by 5 bases and J by 2 bases, with 9 bases between. Here the CDR3 reads CASSTQANYGYTF. Here the CDR3 DNA reads TGTGCCAGCAGTACACAGGCGAACTATGGCTACACCTTC.

The chain carries TRBV5-1 and TRBJ1-6, with D perhaps TRBD1 (6 bases). CDR1 and CDR2 (germline): SGHRS, YFSETQ. Deletions cut 4 bases from V and 14 bases from J, with 16 bases between. The CDR3 has 13 residues. CDR3: CASSPGQQLTLHF. The CDR3 coding sequence is TGCGCCAGCAGCCCCGGACAGCAACTCACCCTCCACTTT.

The chain links TRBV11-3 to TRBJ2-1; D remains ambiguous. V dropped 0 bases and J dropped 8 bases, with 14 bases sitting between them. Germline assignment: CDR1 SGHNT and CDR2 YENEEA. This CDR3 spans 15 amino acids. The DNA for the CDR3 is TGTGCCAGCAGCTTAGATATAATAGCCTGGGATGAGCAGTTCTTC. Translating it yields CASSLDIIAWDEQFF.

This chain connects TRBV7-2 to TRBJ1-5; the D gene is possibly TRBD1 (5 bases). V shed 5 bases and J shed 0 bases, with 11 bases lying between them. The CDR3 loop spans 15 amino acids. The germline V gene encodes CDR1 SGHTA and CDR2 FQGNSA. The CDR3 DNA sequence: TGTGCCAGCAGCCGCGGGGACTATAGCAATCAGCCCCAGCATTTT. Its translation: CASSRGDYSNQPQHF.

The chain recombines TRBV5-8 with TRBJ2-5, with D tentatively TRBD2 (5 bases). V was shortened by 0 bases and J by 2 bases, with 8 bases between the two germline ends. Germline V gives CDR1 SGHTS, CDR2 YDEGEE. The CDR3 loop spans 14 amino acids. CDR3 loop: CASSLGLSQETQYF. CDR3 nucleotides: TGTGCCAGCAGCTTGGGACTATCACAAGAGACCCAGTACTTC.

The chain links TRBV6-6 to TRBJ2-7; D ambiguous. This CDR3 has 13 amino acids. The germline V and J ends were trimmed by 2 bases and 1 base, with 6 bases remaining between them. The germline gives CDR1 MNHNY, CDR2 SVGAGI (reference sequence). CDR3 region: CASSYAASYEQYF. The CDR3 region has the DNA TGTGCCAGCAGTTACGCGGCGTCCTACGAGCAGTACTTC.

The CDR3 here is CASRHGTGVNYGYTF. The CDR3 DNA reads as TGTGCCAGCAGACACGGGACAGGGGTTAACTATGGCTACACCTTC. This chain connects TRBV2 to TRBJ1-2, with TRBD1 matching over 10 bases. V lost 6 bases to trimming and J lost 1 base; unmatched junction nucleotides: 5. The CDR3 runs to 15 residues. Germline V gene data show CDR1 as SNHLY and CDR2 as FYNNEI.

The chain carries TRBV25-1 and TRBJ1-4; D is ambiguous. Germline loops: CDR1 MGHDK, CDR2 SYGVNS. V dropped 3 bases and J dropped 7 bases, with 9 bases sitting between them. This CDR3 is 13 amino acids long. The chain's CDR3 is CASSDSRREKLFF. CDR3 DNA: TGTGCCAGCAGTGACTCGAGGCGTGAAAAACTGTTTTTT.

This chain links TRBV20-1 with TRBJ1-2; D ambiguous. This CDR3 contains 12 residues. Germline CDR1 DFQATT, CDR2 SNEGSKA (reference sequence). V lost 3 bases to trimming and J lost 7 bases, with 12 bases between them. The CDR3 loop reads CSASFRTSGYTF. The CDR3 DNA is TGCAGTGCTAGTTTCCGGACTTCTGGCTACACCTTC.

The J gene is TRBJ1-5, the V gene TRBV7-9; D call uncertain. V lost 5 bases to trimming and J lost 7 bases, with 12 bases between them. This CDR3 is 13 amino acids long. CDR1 is SEHNR, CDR2 FQNEAQ, per germline (reference sequence). Written as DNA, the CDR3 is TGTGCCAGCAGCCCGCCCCACGGGCAGCCCCAGCATTTT. Its protein is CASSPPHGQPQHF.

CDR3 loop: CASSHGQTTEAFF. CDR3 nucleotides: TGTGCCAGCAGCCACGGACAGACCACTGAAGCTTTCTTT. V usage is TRBV6-1 and J usage is TRBJ1-1; weak D call: TRBD1 (6 bases). Germline V lookup: CDR1 MNHNS, CDR2 SASEGT. This CDR3 contains 13 residues. The ends were cut back, 6 bases at V and 4 bases at J, with 12 bases in the middle.

The V call is TRBV27, the J call TRBJ2-1; 9 bases map to TRBD2. The germline gives CDR1 MNHEY, CDR2 SMNVEV (reference sequence). The CDR3 is made up of 15 amino acids. The trim removed 3 bases at V and 6 bases at J, leaving 6 bases unmatched. The CDR3 coding sequence is TGTGCCAGCAGTTTCGGCGGGGGGGCCTCCAATGAGCAGTTCTTC. Its translation is CASSFGGGASNEQFF.

The chain is built from TRBV11-3 and TRBJ2-7; 10 positions match TRBD1. With V trimmed by 5 bases and J by 5 bases, 6 bases remained unmatched. From germline, CDR1 is SGHNT and CDR2 YENEEA. The CDR3 has 14 residues. The CDR3 region is CASSLSGQGNEQYF. The CDR3 coding sequence is TGTGCCAGCAGCCTTTCGGGACAGGGGAACGAGCAGTACTTC.

The rearrangement links TRBV5-1 to TRBJ1-3; D not resolved. Trimming cost V 5 bases and J 0 bases, with 9 bases left between them. The CDR3 consists of 14 residues. Germline V gene data show CDR1 as SGHRS and CDR2 as YFSETQ. DNA of the CDR3: TGCGCCAGCAGAGGCAGCGTCTCTGGAAACACCATATATTTT. Its translation: CASRGSVSGNTIYF.

In the case of this clone: The same CDR3 also results from other DNA sequences found in this sample. The chain joins TRBV28 to TRBJ1-1, with 10 bases matching TRBD1. The germline V gene has CDR1 MDHEN and CDR2 SYDVKM. The CDR3 has 12 amino acids. Trimming took 5 bases from V and 10 from J; bases not matched to a gene: 4. CDR3 amino acids: CASSPGQGGAFF. As DNA, the CDR3 is TGTGCCAGCAGTCCAGGACAGGGGGGAGCTTTCTTT.

The rearrangement links TRBV4-1 to TRBJ1-2; TRBD1 agrees at 7 bases. CDR1 is MGHRA and CDR2 is YSYEKL in the germline V gene. With 3 bases clipped from V and 3 bases from J, the junction kept 7 bases outside the gene matches. The CDR3 is made up of 15 amino acids. CDR3 protein: CASSQVGQVYYGYTF. The CDR3 DNA reads as TGCGCCAGCAGCCAGGTCGGACAGGTCTACTATGGCTACACCTTC.

V gene TRBV19 combines with J gene TRBJ2-1; 11 nucleotides align to TRBD1. CDR3 size: 16 residues. Germline CDR1 reads LNHDA; CDR2 reads SQIVND (reference sequence). The trim removed 5 bases at V and 4 bases at J, leaving 7 bases unmatched. The DNA for the CDR3 is TGTGCCAGTAGTCCAGGACAGGGGGCAATTTACAATGAGCAGTTCTTC. Translated: CASSPGQGAIYNEQFF.